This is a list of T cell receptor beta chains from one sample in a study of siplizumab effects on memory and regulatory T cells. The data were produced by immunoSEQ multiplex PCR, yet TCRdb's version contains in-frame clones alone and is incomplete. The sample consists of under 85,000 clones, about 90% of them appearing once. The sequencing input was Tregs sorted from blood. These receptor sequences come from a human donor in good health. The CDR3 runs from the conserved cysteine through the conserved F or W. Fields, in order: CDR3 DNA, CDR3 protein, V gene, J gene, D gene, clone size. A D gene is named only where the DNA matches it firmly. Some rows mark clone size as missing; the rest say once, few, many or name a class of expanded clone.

cdr3_nt: TGTGCCAGCACAAGTAGTACAAGTGGCTACACCTTC; cdr3_aa: CASTSSTSGYTF; v_call: TRBV6-1; j_call: TRBJ1-2; d_call: -; clone_size: -
cdr3_nt: TGTGCCAGTAGTATAGTGTCCGGGAGCAATGAGCAGTTCTTC; cdr3_aa: CASSIVSGSNEQFF; v_call: TRBV19; j_call: TRBJ2-1; d_call: -; clone_size: -
cdr3_nt: TGCGCCAGCAGTGACCGAGGGGCAGGGGAGGGGGATGGCTACACCTTC; cdr3_aa: CASSDRGAGEGDGYTF; v_call: TRBV10-2; j_call: TRBJ1-2; d_call: -; clone_size: -
cdr3_nt: TGTGCCAGCAGCTTGAACGGGGTGGACTACGAGCAGTACTTC; cdr3_aa: CASSLNGVDYEQYF; v_call: TRBV5-6; j_call: TRBJ2-7; d_call: -; clone_size: -
cdr3_nt: TGTGCCAGCAGGGGGAATACCCCTGAAGCTTTCTTT; cdr3_aa: CASRGNTPEAFF; v_call: TRBV2; j_call: TRBJ1-1; d_call: -; clone_size: -
cdr3_nt: TGTGCCAGCAGCTTAGTAGCCGGGGATGCGGGAAAACTGTTTTTT; cdr3_aa: CASSLVAGDAGKLFF; v_call: TRBV7-2; j_call: TRBJ1-4; d_call: -; clone_size: -
cdr3_nt: TGCGCCAGCAGCTTCGGTAGCGGAGCCTCCCCCACAGATACGCAGTATTTT; cdr3_aa: CASSFGSGASPTDTQYF; v_call: TRBV5-1; j_call: TRBJ2-3; d_call: -; clone_size: -
cdr3_nt: TGTGCCAGCAGCTTAGCCGGGACAGGGTTCGAGCAGTACTTC; cdr3_aa: CASSLAGTGFEQYF; v_call: TRBV7-9; j_call: TRBJ2-7; d_call: TRBD1; clone_size: -
cdr3_nt: TGCGCCAGCAGCAGGGGGAACACTGAAGCTTTCTTT; cdr3_aa: CASSRGNTEAFF; v_call: TRBV5-1; j_call: TRBJ1-1; d_call: -; clone_size: medium-sized
cdr3_nt: TGTGCCAGCAGCGTCCCGGGTGTAGATACGCAGTATTTT; cdr3_aa: CASSVPGVDTQYF; v_call: TRBV9; j_call: TRBJ2-3; d_call: -; clone_size: -
cdr3_nt: TGTGCCACCACCCGGGAGGGGGGCTACGAGCAGTACTTC; cdr3_aa: CATTREGGYEQYF; v_call: TRBV7-9; j_call: TRBJ2-7; d_call: TRBD2; clone_size: -
cdr3_nt: TGTGCCAGCAGCCCTGTGGACAGGGCCCTTCTCGGCTATGGCTACACCTTC; cdr3_aa: CASSPVDRALLGYGYTF; v_call: TRBV9; j_call: TRBJ1-2; d_call: TRBD1; clone_size: -
cdr3_nt: TGTGCCAGCAGCTTAGTTAGGGGAAACTATGGCTACACCTTC; cdr3_aa: CASSLVRGNYGYTF; v_call: TRBV7-8; j_call: TRBJ1-2; d_call: -; clone_size: -
cdr3_nt: TGCAGCGTTGTTTCGCTAGCGGGAATGACTGAGCAGTTCTTC; cdr3_aa: CSVVSLAGMTEQFF; v_call: TRBV29-1; j_call: TRBJ2-1; d_call: TRBD2; clone_size: -
cdr3_nt: TGCGCCAGCAGCTTGGGACTAGGGGGTGGTACAGATACGCAGTATTTT; cdr3_aa: CASSLGLGGGTDTQYF; v_call: TRBV5-1; j_call: TRBJ2-3; d_call: -; clone_size: -
cdr3_nt: TGTGCCAGTACTCCGGACAGGGCAGAGACCCAGTACTTC; cdr3_aa: CASTPDRAETQYF; v_call: TRBV19; j_call: TRBJ2-5; d_call: TRBD1; clone_size: -
cdr3_nt: TGTGCCAGCTCACCCTTAGGCACTGAAGCTTTCTTT; cdr3_aa: CASSPLGTEAFF; v_call: TRBV18; j_call: TRBJ1-1; d_call: -; clone_size: few
cdr3_nt: TGCAGCGTTGAAGCGGCAGCAACTAACTATGGCTACACCTTC; cdr3_aa: CSVEAAATNYGYTF; v_call: TRBV29-1; j_call: TRBJ1-2; d_call: -; clone_size: -
cdr3_nt: TGTGCCAGCAGCCAGACAGGACAAAACACCGGGGAGCTGTTTTTT; cdr3_aa: CASSQTGQNTGELFF; v_call: TRBV5-5; j_call: TRBJ2-2; d_call: -; clone_size: -
cdr3_nt: TGTGCCAGTAGTATCCACAGGGAGAGCAATCAGCCCCAGCATTTT; cdr3_aa: CASSIHRESNQPQHF; v_call: TRBV19; j_call: TRBJ1-5; d_call: -; clone_size: -
cdr3_nt: TGTGCCAGCAGTGGACACTGGGAAGAGACCCAGTACTTC; cdr3_aa: CASSGHWEETQYF; v_call: TRBV25-1; j_call: TRBJ2-5; d_call: -; clone_size: -
cdr3_nt: TGTGCCAGTAGTAGGACAGGAAACTATGGCTACACCTTC; cdr3_aa: CASSRTGNYGYTF; v_call: TRBV19; j_call: TRBJ1-2; d_call: TRBD1; clone_size: -
cdr3_nt: TGTGCCAGCAGCTCTAGGACAGGGTTGGGCCAGCCCCAGCATTTT; cdr3_aa: CASSSRTGLGQPQHF; v_call: TRBV7-2; j_call: TRBJ1-5; d_call: TRBD1; clone_size: -
cdr3_nt: TGCGCCAGCAGCTTGGGGGTTCGGGTCCGGTCGGGAGAGACCCAGTACTTC; cdr3_aa: CASSLGVRVRSGETQYF; v_call: TRBV5-1; j_call: TRBJ2-5; d_call: -; clone_size: once
cdr3_nt: TGTGCCAGCAGTTGGGCCGCGGCGCGAACCGGGGAGCTGTTTTTT; cdr3_aa: CASSWAAARTGELFF; v_call: TRBV6-1; j_call: TRBJ2-2; d_call: -; clone_size: -
cdr3_nt: TGTGCCTGGAGGAAAGGACAGGGGTTGGATGGCATTCAGTACTTC; cdr3_aa: CAWRKGQGLDGIQYF; v_call: TRBV30; j_call: TRBJ2-4; d_call: TRBD1; clone_size: -
cdr3_nt: TGTGCCAGCAGCCAAGTCCTACCGGGAGGGCTCAATGAGCAGTTCTTC; cdr3_aa: CASSQVLPGGLNEQFF; v_call: TRBV14; j_call: TRBJ2-1; d_call: TRBD2; clone_size: -
cdr3_nt: TGTGCCAGCAGTGAAATGGACCTAGCCCCCAACGAGCAGTACTTC; cdr3_aa: CASSEMDLAPNEQYF; v_call: TRBV2; j_call: TRBJ2-7; d_call: -; clone_size: -
cdr3_nt: TGCGCCAGCAGCTGGGGAGGGGTCGCGAACACCGGGGAGCTGTTTTTT; cdr3_aa: CASSWGGVANTGELFF; v_call: TRBV5-1; j_call: TRBJ2-2; d_call: TRBD2; clone_size: -
cdr3_nt: TGTGCCAGTAGTATGGGACTAGCGGGAGTTGATACGCAGTATTTT; cdr3_aa: CASSMGLAGVDTQYF; v_call: TRBV19; j_call: TRBJ2-3; d_call: TRBD2; clone_size: -
cdr3_nt: TGTGCCAGCAGCGTAACGAGGGGCGGAGCCTACGAGCAGTACTTC; cdr3_aa: CASSVTRGGAYEQYF; v_call: TRBV28; j_call: TRBJ2-7; d_call: -; clone_size: -
cdr3_nt: TGCGCCAGCAGCTCGGGACTAGATTACGAGCAGTACTTC; cdr3_aa: CASSSGLDYEQYF; v_call: TRBV5-1; j_call: TRBJ2-7; d_call: TRBD2; clone_size: once
cdr3_nt: TGTGCCAGTAGTATGGTGTCTGCGGGTAATGAAAAACTGTTTTTT; cdr3_aa: CASSMVSAGNEKLFF; v_call: TRBV19; j_call: TRBJ1-4; d_call: -; clone_size: -
cdr3_nt: TGTGCCAGCAGCCCCGGCAGGGGACACACCGGGGAGCTGTTTTTT; cdr3_aa: CASSPGRGHTGELFF; v_call: TRBV5-6; j_call: TRBJ2-2; d_call: -; clone_size: -
cdr3_nt: TGTGCCAGTAGTACTGGCGACAGAAGGCCTTTCTTT; cdr3_aa: CASSTGDRRPFF; v_call: TRBV19; j_call: TRBJ1-1; d_call: -; clone_size: -
cdr3_nt: TGTGCCAGCAGCTTGCGGGAGGGGTCTGAAGCTTTCTTT; cdr3_aa: CASSLREGSEAFF; v_call: TRBV7-8; j_call: TRBJ1-1; d_call: -; clone_size: -
cdr3_nt: TGTGCCAGCAGCCTCCGGACAGGGGAACTGTCAGGAGAAAAACTGTTTTTT; cdr3_aa: CASSLRTGELSGEKLFF; v_call: TRBV5-4; j_call: TRBJ1-4; d_call: TRBD1; clone_size: -
cdr3_nt: TGCGCCAGCAGCCAATTATGGGGACTAGCGGTCTCTGGGGCCAACGTCCTGACTTTC; cdr3_aa: CASSQLWGLAVSGANVLTF; v_call: TRBV4-1; j_call: TRBJ2-6; d_call: TRBD2; clone_size: -
cdr3_nt: TGTGCCAGCAGCTTAAGTGGTAGCAATCAGCCCCAGCATTTT; cdr3_aa: CASSLSGSNQPQHF; v_call: TRBV5-6; j_call: TRBJ1-5; d_call: -; clone_size: -
cdr3_nt: TGTGCCAGCAGCCCCCAGGACAGAAACTATGGCTACACCTTC; cdr3_aa: CASSPQDRNYGYTF; v_call: TRBV5-4; j_call: TRBJ1-2; d_call: -; clone_size: few
cdr3_nt: TGTGCCAGTAGTAGGGCAGGGAACACCGGGGAGCTGTTTTTT; cdr3_aa: CASSRAGNTGELFF; v_call: TRBV19; j_call: TRBJ2-2; d_call: -; clone_size: -
cdr3_nt: TGTGCCAGCAGTTTCCTGGGCCCAGCAAAAAACGAGCAGTACTTC; cdr3_aa: CASSFLGPAKNEQYF; v_call: TRBV27; j_call: TRBJ2-7; d_call: -; clone_size: -
cdr3_nt: TGTGCCAGCAGCCAAGGGACTAGCGGGAGTTTGCGGACCCAGTACTTC; cdr3_aa: CASSQGTSGSLRTQYF; v_call: TRBV4-2; j_call: TRBJ2-5; d_call: TRBD2; clone_size: once
cdr3_nt: TGTGCCAGAAGCGCCTTGGGCCTCGGGGGGTCAAAAGGCAATCAGCCCCAGCATTTT; cdr3_aa: CARSALGLGGSKGNQPQHF; v_call: TRBV5-3; j_call: TRBJ1-5; d_call: -; clone_size: -
cdr3_nt: TGTGCCAGCAGTTTATCGAGGACGGAGCGGAATGAGCAGTTCTTC; cdr3_aa: CASSLSRTERNEQFF; v_call: TRBV27; j_call: TRBJ2-1; d_call: -; clone_size: -
cdr3_nt: TGTGCCAGCAGCTTAGGGACTAGCGGGAGTTCCTACGAGCAGTACTTC; cdr3_aa: CASSLGTSGSSYEQYF; v_call: TRBV7-9; j_call: TRBJ2-7; d_call: TRBD2; clone_size: -
cdr3_nt: TGTGCCAGCTCACCACCGACTAGCGGAGGGTACAATGAGCAGTTCTTC; cdr3_aa: CASSPPTSGGYNEQFF; v_call: TRBV18; j_call: TRBJ2-1; d_call: TRBD2; clone_size: -
cdr3_nt: TGTGCCAGCAGCGCCGGGACAGGGCGAGAGACCCAGTACTTC; cdr3_aa: CASSAGTGRETQYF; v_call: TRBV5-4; j_call: TRBJ2-5; d_call: TRBD1; clone_size: -
cdr3_nt: TGTGCCAGCTCATTACAGGGGGGGCCCTACGAGCAGTACTTC; cdr3_aa: CASSLQGGPYEQYF; v_call: TRBV18; j_call: TRBJ2-7; d_call: -; clone_size: -
cdr3_nt: TGTGCCAGCAGTGAAGCGGAGCTCCGGCCAGCTTTCTTT; cdr3_aa: CASSEAELRPAFF; v_call: TRBV2; j_call: TRBJ1-1; d_call: -; clone_size: few
cdr3_nt: TGTGCCAGCAGCCCCTCGGGACGGATCAGCAAAAACATTCAGTACTTC; cdr3_aa: CASSPSGRISKNIQYF; v_call: TRBV9; j_call: TRBJ2-4; d_call: -; clone_size: once
cdr3_nt: TGTGCCAGCAGCGTACGACTAGCGGGATGGGGCGAGCAGTACTTC; cdr3_aa: CASSVRLAGWGEQYF; v_call: TRBV7-2; j_call: TRBJ2-7; d_call: TRBD2; clone_size: -
cdr3_nt: TGTGCCAGCAGCCAATGGCCGCATTTAAGCGGCTACACCTTC; cdr3_aa: CASSQWPHLSGYTF; v_call: TRBV14; j_call: TRBJ1-2; d_call: -; clone_size: few